This T cell receptor beta chain was observed in a study of T cell responses to AZD1222 COVID-19 vaccine. Whole-study context: Pooling covered second doses at about 4 or about 12 weeks.

The CDR3 sequence is 15 residues long. The junction had 10 bases not matched to a gene; V was cut back by 4 bases and J by 5 bases. Germline V gives CDR1 SGDLS, CDR2 YYNGEE. Study conclusions and caveats: It was only 6 or 7 AZD1222 recipients who were seropositive at baseline. White British people made up most donors, females outnumbered males, and clonal diversity was possibly underestimated. Elevations in Spike-specific TCR breadth and depth followed administration of two AZD1222 doses.

Clones were sequenced by immunoSEQ multiplex PCR, and TCRdb holds only the in-frame ones, with some missing. The sample holds about 120,000 clones; around nine tenths are singletons and the top ten take more than 7.5%. As to this clone: Its specificity is not known.

The rearrangement uses TRBV9 and TRBJ2-3; 7 nucleotides match TRBD1. The source is an adult in good health. The source was peripheral blood, collected on day 0 of AZD1222 vaccination. The DNA of the CDR3 is TGTGCCAGCAGCAAAGACAGGGTTCGGGAAGATACGCAGTATTTT. As protein: CASSKDRVREDTQYF.